This T cell receptor beta chain came from a study of T cell repertoires in cytomegalovirus infection. In the study overall: Evidence of both CMV infection and a matching HLA type came from public TCR beta signatures.

TCRdb processed the reads anew with MiXCR; each CDR3 protein has one entry. This table holds a few hundred thousand distinct CDR3 sequences, approximately 9.2% found once. Germline V gene sequence: CDR1 SGHTA, CDR2 FQGNSA. V lost 5 bases to trimming and J lost 3 bases; unmatched junction nucleotides: 6. The CDR3 consists of 15 residues. Ten or more counts support this clonotype. Its antigen is not known. Overall study results and limits: Summed frequency of public TCR beta families distinguished CMV carriers with the relevant HLA. HLA-C-restricted CMV-specific TCR beta clonotypes were dominant in the ex vivo response.

The sequenced sample was PBMCs. This sequence was found in a human donor in good health (CMV status not recorded). Some clones in this sample may be carry-over from other donors' samples. The chain joins TRBV7-2 to TRBJ1-4; TRBD1 agrees at 7 bases. CDR3 residues: CASSSDRASNEKLFF. The CDR3 region has the DNA TGTGCCAGCAGCAGCGACAGGGCCTCTAATGAAAAACTGTTTTTT.